This T cell receptor (beta chain) appears in the sequencing data of a study of T cell responses to AZD1222 COVID-19 vaccine. As regards this clone: Its matching antigen is unknown.

The method was immunoSEQ multiplex PCR; TCRdb's version includes in-frame clones alone and lacks a portion of them. The sample shows about 90,000 clones, approximately 81% of them seen only once. Looked up from germline, CDR1 is SGHTA and CDR2 is FQGTGA. V lost 5 bases to trimming and J lost 1 base, with 7 bases between them. The CDR3 has 13 amino acids. Study-level results: Unmutated variant regions reportedly attract nearly half of all spike-specific TCRs. White British people made up most donors, females outnumbered males, and clonal diversity was possibly underestimated. At baseline, just five to seven AZD1222 recipients tested seropositive.

The origin of this receptor is an adult who received the AZD1222 COVID-19 vaccine. This sample comprised peripheral blood, obtained 28 days after the second AZD1222 dose. The chain has TRBV7-3 and TRBJ2-3, with D hard to call. The CDR3 sequence: CASSLVGTDTQYF. The CDR3 region has the DNA TGTGCCAGCAGCCTCGTGGGCACAGATACGCAGTATTTT.